This T cell receptor beta chain was observed in a study of blood T cell repertoires in COVID-19. Study as a whole: The United States, Italy and Spain provided the acute and convalescent COVID-19 samples.

In the original analysis: Amplification from reference gene primers served as the basis for estimated nucleated cell counts. The assay was immunoSEQ multiplex PCR, and TCRdb's table has in-frame clones only and misses some. That table is the source of V, J and clone size, and D and trimming were worked out from the DNA. The data show approximately 120,000 clones, 80% to 95% seen once. The source material was peripheral blood. The TCR comes from a man between 45 and 60 years old with COVID-19, enrolled during active disease.

This CDR3 reads CASSLGAGHYEQYF. Written as DNA, the CDR3 is TGTGCCAGCAGCTTAGGGGCGGGCCACTACGAGCAGTACTTC. The J gene is TRBJ2-7, the V gene TRBV7-9; tentatively, D is TRBD2 (5 bases). CDR1 SEHNR and CDR2 FQNEAQ come from the germline V gene (reference sequence). V was clipped by 1 base and J by 3 bases, with 10 bases between them. The CDR3 runs 14 residues. Using reference TRBV7-9 and TRBJ2-7 for the parts outside the CDR3, the full variable domain is DTGVSQNPRHKITKRGQNVTFRCDPISEHNRLYWYRQTLGQGPEFLTYFQNEAQLEKSRLLSDRFSAERPKGSFSTLEIQRTEQGDSAMYLCASSLGAGHYEQYFGPGTRLTVT.